What follows are 28 T cell receptor beta chains derived from one specimen sequenced in a study of CD8+ T cells in alopecia areata. RNA was extracted and reverse transcribed into cDNA as the sequencing template. Clones were sequenced by immunoSEQ multiplex PCR, and TCRdb holds only the in-frame ones, with some missing. The repertoire holds 150,000 to 200,000 clones, with roughly 60% as singletons. Noted treatment: oral pan-JAK inhibitor, 5-10 mg twice daily. This specimen consisted of CD4+ T cells sorted from blood, obtained at week 24, from a patient treated with tofacitinib. The receptor source for this set is a human donor with alopecia areata.

As DNA, the CDR3 is TGTGCCATCAGTCCTGGGACAGTGAACACTGAAGCTTTCTTT. This sequence encodes CAISPGTVNTEAFF. The chain uses TRBV10-3 and TRBJ1-1; TRBD1 matches at 7 bases. J gave up 0 bases and V 5 bases, and 3 bases lay outside the gene matches. Per germline, CDR1 ENHRY and CDR2 SYGVKD. This CDR3 is built from 14 residues.

The CDR3 DNA reads TGTGCCAGCAGCTTAGGAGACAGGAACACTGAAGCTTTCTTT. Its protein product is CASSLGDRNTEAFF. V gene TRBV11-2 combines with J gene TRBJ1-1, with a tentative D call TRBD1 (5 bases). Trimming stripped 1 base from V and 1 base from J, with 7 bases between. The germline CDR1 and CDR2 sequences are SGHAT and FQNNGV. CDR3 length: 14 residues.

This clone was found a few times. This sequence joins TRBV27 and TRBJ2-3; D is possibly TRBD1 or TRBD2 (5 bases each). The V gene's germline CDR1 is MNHEY and CDR2 SMNVEV (reference sequence). V was clipped by 8 bases and J by 2 bases, with 8 bases between them. The CDR3 sequence is 12 residues long. For the CDR3, the DNA is TGTGCCAGCGTGGGGACCACAGATACGCAGTATTTT. This sequence encodes CASVGTTDTQYF.

This clone was detected a few times. The chain uses TRBV29-1 and TRBJ2-3, with 9 nucleotides matching TRBD2. Germline V gives CDR1 SQVTM, CDR2 ANQGSEA. CDR3 length: 12 residues. V lost 7 bases to trimming and J lost 3 bases; unmatched junction nucleotides: 2. CDR3 in amino acids: CSGAGGTDTQYF. In DNA form, the CDR3 reads TGCAGCGGGGCGGGGGGGACAGATACGCAGTATTTT.

The table lists this clone with a count of one. V gene TRBV9 combines with J gene TRBJ2-6; D not certain. In germline, CDR1 is SGDLS, CDR2 YYNGEE. V lost 0 bases, J lost 3 bases, and 4 bases lay in between. The length of the CDR3 is 14 residues. The CDR3 sequence is CASSVEYGANVLTF. The DNA for the CDR3 is TGTGCCAGCAGCGTAGAATATGGGGCCAACGTCCTGACTTTC.

The rearrangement joins TRBV7-9 to TRBJ1-2; maybe TRBD1 (5 bases). Germline CDR1 and CDR2: SEHNR and FQNEAQ (reference sequence). This CDR3 has 15 residues. V dropped 6 bases and J dropped 9 bases, with 23 bases sitting between them. The CDR3 region is CASSVLRRGVERYTF. DNA for the CDR3: TGTGCCAGCAGTGTCCTTCGTCGAGGGGTAGAACGCTACACCTTC.

This clone was picked up a small number of times. The chain combines TRBV29-1 with TRBJ2-1; a possible D gene is TRBD1 (5 bases). This CDR3 is built from 12 residues. CDR1 is SQVTM, CDR2 ANQGSEA, per germline. Trimming pared 3 bases from V and 5 bases from J, leaving 8 bases between. This CDR3 reads CSVEGQNNEQFF. CDR3 in DNA: TGCAGCGTTGAGGGGCAAAACAATGAGCAGTTCTTC.

The chain employs TRBV27 and TRBJ1-2; 10 bases match TRBD1. The junction had 11 bases not matched to a gene; V was cut back by 5 bases and J by 5 bases. Germline loops: CDR1 MNHEY, CDR2 SMNVEV (reference sequence). This CDR3 comprises 16 residues. Here the CDR3 reads CASSGPPGQGTYGYTF. DNA for the CDR3: TGTGCCAGCAGTGGACCACCGGGACAGGGGACTTATGGCTACACCTTC.

The V gene is TRBV7-6, the J gene TRBJ1-3; D not resolved. V lost 0 bases to trimming and J lost 0 bases, with 6 bases between them. The CDR3 contains 15 residues. Germline CDR1 is SGHVS and CDR2 is FNYEAQ. CDR3 residues: CASSLAQSSGNTIYF. In DNA, the CDR3 is TGTGCCAGCAGCTTAGCCCAAAGCTCTGGAAACACCATATATTTT.

The CDR3: CASSLEGSNSPLHF. In DNA, the CDR3 is TGTGCCAGCAGTTTAGAGGGAAGCAATTCACCCCTCCACTTT. The rearrangement uses TRBV27 and TRBJ1-6, with D unclear. The CDR3 contains 14 residues. V gave up 2 bases and J gave up 7 bases, with 9 bases separating them. The V gene's germline CDR1 is MNHEY and CDR2 SMNVEV (reference sequence).

J is TRBJ1-2 and V is TRBV6-6; D is ambiguous. Germline lookup yields CDR1 MNHNY and CDR2 SVGAGI (reference sequence). CDR3 length equals 12 residues. Trimming pared 0 bases from V and 8 bases from J, leaving 7 bases between. DNA for the CDR3: TGTGCCAGCAGTTACTCGGGTGAGGGCTACACCTTC. It translates to CASSYSGEGYTF.

J is TRBJ2-3 and V is TRBV30; 7 bases line up with TRBD1. The CDR3 has 15 residues. CDR1 GTSNPN and CDR2 SVGIG come from the germline V gene (reference sequence). V dropped 0 bases and J dropped 2; count of bases not matched to a gene: 5. In DNA form, the CDR3 reads TGTGCCTGGAGTGTTGGGGGACAGAACACAGATACGCAGTATTTT. Protein sequence: CAWSVGGQNTDTQYF.

In this sample, this clone turned up a few times. The chain links TRBV2 to TRBJ1-5, with D uncertain. This CDR3 contains 12 residues. Germline assignment: CDR1 SNHLY and CDR2 FYNNEI. With 7 bases removed from V and 5 bases from J, the gap between germline ends came to 9 bases. In DNA, the CDR3 is TGTGCCAGCATGGATGACGATCAGCCCCAGCATTTT. Protein product: CASMDDDQPQHF.

The V call is TRBV19, the J call TRBJ2-1; 11 nucleotides line up with TRBD1. V lost 9 bases to trimming and J lost 4 bases; unmatched junction nucleotides: 5. The CDR3 runs to 14 residues. Germline values: CDR1 LNHDA, CDR2 SQIVND (reference sequence). CDR3 DNA sequence: TGTGCCAGCAGCGGACAGGGGGCATACAATGAGCAGTTCTTC. This codes for CASSGQGAYNEQFF.

V gene TRBV25-1 combines with J gene TRBJ2-3, with D maybe TRBD2 (7 bases). V lost 3 bases to trimming and J lost 2 bases, with 18 bases between them. This CDR3 spans 17 amino acids. CDR1 is MGHDK and CDR2 is SYGVNS in the germline V gene. CDR3 DNA sequence: TGTGCCAGCAGTGACCTCGGGGGCAGCGGGGCCACAGATACGCAGTATTTT. This gives the protein CASSDLGGSGATDTQYF.

Turning to this clone: One end of the junction does not line up with germline, which may come from a read error. V and J are TRBV29-1 and TRBJ1-1; D not certain. This CDR3 region has 11 residues. Germline V gene data show CDR1 as SQVTM and CDR2 as ANQGSEA. CDR3 sequence (DNA): TGCACGGTCGCGATAGGCACTAAAGCTTTCTTT. Its protein is CTVAIGTKAFF.

This chain joins TRBV29-1 and TRBJ2-5; D might be TRBD1 (7 bases). Germline assignment: CDR1 SQVTM and CDR2 ANQGSEA. The CDR3 is made up of 12 amino acids. V was shortened by 7 bases and J by 3 bases, with 12 bases between the two germline ends. The CDR3 DNA reads as TGCAGCGCCGGAGGGACAGAAGAGACCCAGTACTTC. Protein product: CSAGGTEETQYF. Together with reference TRBV29-1 and TRBJ2-5, the CDR3 gives the full variable domain: SAVISQKPSRDICQRGTSLTIQCQVDSQVTMMFWYRQQPGQSLTLIATANQGSEATYESGFVIDKFPISRPNLTFSTLTVSNMSPEDSSIYLCSAGGTEETQYFGPGTRLLVL.

A word on this clone: Within the sample, other DNA sequences also encode this same CDR3. This chain links TRBV29-1 with TRBJ1-1; 7 nucleotides match TRBD1. The CDR3 has 12 residues. The V and J ends lost 7 bases and 4 bases, in that order; junction bases with no gene match: 6. Germline-derived CDR1 and CDR2 are SQVTM and ANQGSEA. This CDR3 reads CSAGQRGTEAFF. The CDR3 bases are TGCAGCGCGGGACAGCGCGGCACTGAAGCTTTCTTT.

This rearrangement joins TRBV9 to TRBJ1-6; no definite D call. The germline V gene has CDR1 SGDLS and CDR2 YYNGEE. V was clipped by 4 bases and J by 8 bases, with 10 bases between them. The CDR3 has 13 amino acids. The CDR3 region is CASSSKGDSPLHF. The CDR3 region has the DNA TGTGCCAGCAGCTCGAAGGGCGATTCACCCCTCCACTTT.

The chain has TRBV10-3 and TRBJ1-2, with D unclear. The germline CDR1 and CDR2 sequences are ENHRY and SYGVKD. Trimming left V 6 bases short and J 4 bases short, with 9 bases between. The length of the CDR3 is 12 residues. The CDR3 DNA reads as TGTGCCATCAGCGGACTAGGCTATGGCTACACCTTC. Amino acid sequence: CAISGLGYGYTF.

The V gene is TRBV6-5, the J gene TRBJ1-1, with 11 bases that match TRBD1. The J segment lost 7 bases and the V segment lost 6 bases, leaving 10 bases of the junction unmatched. Looked up from germline, CDR1 is MNHEY and CDR2 is SVGAGI. This CDR3 contains 15 residues. CDR3 bases: TGTGCCAGCAGGCTCATCGGACAGGGGGCGAGTGAAGCTTTCTTT. Amino acids: CASRLIGQGASEAFF.

This rearrangement joins TRBV7-2 to TRBJ1-5, with 7 bases fitting TRBD1. This CDR3 spans 13 amino acids. Looked up from germline, CDR1 is SGHTA and CDR2 is FQGNSA. Trimming cost V 5 bases and J 9 bases; bases outside gene matches: 7. The CDR3 loop reads CASSRDSQMPQHF. CDR3 bases: TGTGCCAGCAGCCGGGACAGCCAGATGCCCCAGCATTTT.

The chain combines TRBV7-2 with TRBJ1-5; D uncertain. The CDR3 sequence is 13 residues long. CDR1 and CDR2 (germline): SGHTA, FQGNSA. V was cut by 7 bases and J by 5 bases, with 12 bases left in between. DNA of the CDR3: TGTGCCAGCACCTCCGACGGGGATCAGCCCCAGCATTTT. It translates to CASTSDGDQPQHF.

The rearrangement uses TRBV29-1 and TRBJ2-5, with D hard to call. V was pared by 4 bases and J by 7 bases, with 10 bases between. The germline V gene has CDR1 SQVTM and CDR2 ANQGSEA. The CDR3 runs to 11 residues. The CDR3, as DNA: TGCAGCGTTGTTGGGTCAGGGACCCAGTACTTC. This encodes CSVVGSGTQYF.

A word on this clone: The junction differs from germline at one of its ends, possibly a read error. The chain is built from TRBV10-2 and TRBJ1-2; no clear D. The CDR3 loop spans 14 amino acids. The germline gives CDR1 WSHSY, CDR2 SAAADI. In DNA, the CDR3 is TGCGCCAGCAGTGAGGTCTGGGAAGATGCGAGCACCTTATTC. Its translation: CASSEVWEDASTLF.

The chain has TRBV30 and TRBJ2-5; 8 bases fit TRBD1. The V gene end was trimmed by 1 base and the J gene end by 4 bases; junction bases not matched to a gene: 2. This CDR3 has 13 amino acids. Looked up from germline, CDR1 is GTSNPN and CDR2 is SVGIG (reference sequence). DNA of the CDR3: TGTGCCTGGAGTGAGGACAGGGTAGAGACCCAGTACTTC. Residues: CAWSEDRVETQYF.

The chain carries TRBV30 and TRBJ2-7; TRBD1 is a possible D gene (6 bases). Trimming left V 8 bases short and J 2 bases short, with 13 bases between. CDR3 size: 12 residues. Germline V gene sequence: CDR1 GTSNPN, CDR2 SVGIG (reference sequence). Written as DNA, the CDR3 is TGTGCCAGCCGGGACACTCCCTACGAGCAGTACTTC. Translating it yields CASRDTPYEQYF.

The chain links TRBV7-2 to TRBJ2-7, with 8 bases fitting TRBD2. V lost 6 bases to trimming and J lost 2 bases; unmatched junction nucleotides: 6. The CDR3 length is 14 residues. CDR1 and CDR2 from the germline V gene are SGHTA and FQGNSA. The chain's CDR3 is CASREAGAAYEQYF. The CDR3 bases are TGTGCCAGCAGGGAAGCGGGGGCGGCCTACGAGCAGTACTTC.